The source of this T cell receptor beta chain is a study of cytomegalovirus exposure and HLA in healthy donors. Study findings and constraints: It emerged from a later analysis that several of the most significant clusters appeared to be linked to common viral pathogens. Reported performance of the classifier showed diagnosis of cytomegalovirus status with high specificity and sensitivity.

For this clone: The antigen remains undetermined.

With 60 Vbeta and 13 Jbeta primers, the PCR was carried out. The method was immunoSEQ multiplex PCR; TCRdb's version includes in-frame clones alone and lacks a portion of them. This table has around 100,000 clones, less than 75% appearing once. The CDR3 consists of 16 residues. Per germline, CDR1 SGDLS and CDR2 YYNGEE. Trimming removed 3 bases from V and 4 bases from J; junction bases left unmatched: 8. The rearrangement links TRBV9 to TRBJ2-3, with TRBD1 identical over 10 bases. Sequencing used PBMCs. The TCR was taken from a man aged 35 to 55 in good health and CMV-seropositive. CDR3 region: CASSARQGAPPDTQYF. The DNA of the CDR3 is TGTGCCAGCAGCGCCCGACAGGGGGCGCCCCCAGATACGCAGTATTTT.